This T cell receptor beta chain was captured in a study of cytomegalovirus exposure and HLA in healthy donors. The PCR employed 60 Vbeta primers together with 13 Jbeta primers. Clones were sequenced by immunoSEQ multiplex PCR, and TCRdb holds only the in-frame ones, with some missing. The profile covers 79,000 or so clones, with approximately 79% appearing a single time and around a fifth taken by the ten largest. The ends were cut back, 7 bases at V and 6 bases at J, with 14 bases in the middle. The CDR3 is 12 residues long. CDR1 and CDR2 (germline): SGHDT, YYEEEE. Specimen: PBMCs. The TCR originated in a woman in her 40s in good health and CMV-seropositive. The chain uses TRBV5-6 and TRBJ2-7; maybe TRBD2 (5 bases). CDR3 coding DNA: TGTGCCAGCCGAGGACCCGGAGGCGAGCAGTACTTC. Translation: CASRGPGGEQYF.